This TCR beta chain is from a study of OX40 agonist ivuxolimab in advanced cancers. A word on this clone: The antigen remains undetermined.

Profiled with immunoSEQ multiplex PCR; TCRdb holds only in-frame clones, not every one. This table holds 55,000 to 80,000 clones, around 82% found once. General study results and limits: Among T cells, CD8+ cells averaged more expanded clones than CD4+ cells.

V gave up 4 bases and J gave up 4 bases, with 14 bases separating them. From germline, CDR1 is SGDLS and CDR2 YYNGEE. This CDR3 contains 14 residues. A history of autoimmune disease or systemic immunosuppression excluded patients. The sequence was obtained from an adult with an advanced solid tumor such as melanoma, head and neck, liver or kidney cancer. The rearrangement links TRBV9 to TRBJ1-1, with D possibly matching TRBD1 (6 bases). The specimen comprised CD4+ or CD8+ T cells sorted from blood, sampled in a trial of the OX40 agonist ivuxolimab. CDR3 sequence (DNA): TGTGCCAGCAGCTCCGGACAGTTTAGCACTGAAGCTTTCTTT. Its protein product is CASSSGQFSTEAFF. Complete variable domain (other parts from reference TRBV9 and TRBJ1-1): DSGVTQTPKHLITATGQRVTLRCSPRSGDLSVYWYQQSLDQGLQFLIQYYNGEERAKGNILERFSAQQFPDLHSELNLSSLELGDSALYFCASSSGQFSTEAFFGQGTRLTVV.